The 26 T cell receptor beta chains below all came from one sample that was sequenced in a study of OX40 agonist ivuxolimab in advanced cancers. Here immunoSEQ multiplex PCR was the method, and the copy in TCRdb shows in-frame clones only, minus some. The sample holds more than 50,000 clones, 70% to 90% seen once. The sample in question was CD4+ or CD8+ T cells sorted from blood, obtained in a trial of the OX40 agonist ivuxolimab. These receptors all come from an adult with an advanced solid tumor such as melanoma, head and neck, liver or kidney cancer.

On this clone: Germline is not matched at one junction end, which may reflect a read error. J is TRBJ2-7 and V is TRBV29-1; 11 positions agree with TRBD2. There are 14 residues in the CDR3. Germline loops: CDR1 SQVTM, CDR2 ANQGSEA. The CDR3 DNA reads as TGCAGCGTTGCAGGACTAGCGGGTACCTACGGGCAGTACTTC. This sequence encodes CSVAGLAGTYGQYF.

This clone was found once. The CDR3 spells CASSWQGAEETQYF. CDR3 nucleotide sequence: TGCGCCAGCAGCTGGCAGGGGGCCGAAGAGACCCAGTACTTC. The chain combines TRBV5-1 with TRBJ2-5; TRBD1 matches at 8 bases. Germline assignment: CDR1 SGHRS and CDR2 YFSETQ. V trimming: 3 bases; J trimming: 3 bases; junction bases outside the gene matches: 4. This CDR3 contains 14 residues.

This chain links TRBV20-1 with TRBJ2-5; D is ambiguous. The ends were cut back, 0 bases at V and 5 bases at J, with 4 bases in the middle. The CDR3 sequence is 11 residues long. From germline, CDR1 is DFQATT and CDR2 SNEGSKA (reference sequence). CDR3 amino acids: CSARDWETQYF. The CDR3 DNA reads TGCAGTGCTAGAGATTGGGAGACCCAGTACTTC.

The chain carries TRBV7-2 and TRBJ2-7; D remains unclear. This CDR3 spans 12 amino acids. The V and J ends lost 6 bases and 2 bases respectively, with 8 bases between them. Germline V lookup: CDR1 SGHTA, CDR2 FQGNSA. The CDR3, as DNA: TGTGCCAGCAGTTTTACGACCTACGAGCAGTACTTC. It codes for CASSFTTYEQYF.

The chain employs TRBV6-4 and TRBJ2-2, with D tentatively TRBD1 (6 bases). V dropped 6 bases and J dropped 7 bases, with 15 bases sitting between them. CDR1 and CDR2 (germline): MRHNA, SNTAGT. The CDR3 is 14 amino acids. CDR3 DNA: TGTGCCAGCAGACCCGACAGGTCTGTCGGGGAGCTGTTTTTT. Translated: CASRPDRSVGELFF.

The V gene is TRBV7-9, the J gene TRBJ1-1; the D gene is possibly TRBD1 (6 bases). V was clipped by 3 bases and J by 6 bases, with 14 bases between them. Germline V gene data show CDR1 as SEHNR and CDR2 as FQNEAQ (reference sequence). This CDR3 is 14 amino acids long. For the CDR3, the DNA is TGTGCCAGCAGCTTTACTGGGGGCGCACCTGAAGCTTTCTTT. Amino acids: CASSFTGGAPEAFF.

The chain is built from TRBV21-1 and TRBJ2-5; no DNA check was done on the table's D call, TRBD1. TRBV21-1 is a pseudogene segment. The CDR3 is 14 amino acids. The CDR3 loop is CASSIGQGRETQYF. The DNA for the CDR3 is TGTGCCAGCAGCATAGGACAGGGGAGAGAGACCCAGTACTTC.

This clone was seen a few times. The chain combines TRBV5-1 with TRBJ2-2; 10 positions match TRBD2. Looked up from germline, CDR1 is SGHRS and CDR2 is YFSETQ. The CDR3 length is 19 residues. V trimming: 1 base; J trimming: 0 bases; junction bases outside the gene matches: 9. The CDR3 protein is CASSLFGLAGAPNTGELFF. Here the CDR3 DNA reads TGCGCCAGCAGCTTGTTTGGGCTAGCGGGAGCGCCGAACACCGGGGAGCTGTTTTTT.

The V call is TRBV5-1, the J call TRBJ1-5; D unresolved. This CDR3 is 13 amino acids long. Germline V gives CDR1 SGHRS, CDR2 YFSETQ. The V end was cut by 0 bases, the J end by 4 bases, with 5 bases between. The CDR3 bases are TGCGCCAGCAGCTTGGCGGGGAATCAGCCCCAGCATTTT. Translated, it gives CASSLAGNQPQHF. Together with reference TRBV5-1 and TRBJ1-5, the CDR3 gives the full variable domain: KAGVTQTPRYLIKTRGQQVTLSCSPISGHRSVSWYQQTPGQGLQFLFEYFSETQRNKGNFPGRFSGRQFSNSRSEMNVSTLELGDSALYLCASSLAGNQPQHFGDGTRLSIL.

In the case of this clone: The junction does not match germline at one end; this may be a read error. V gene TRBV7-9 combines with J gene TRBJ2-3, with D unclear. CDR1 is SEHNR, CDR2 FQNEAQ, per germline (reference sequence). The CDR3 runs to 12 residues. The CDR3 sequence: CASSLVLESRSF. CDR3 nucleotide sequence: TGTGCCAGCAGCTTAGTTCTAGAATCGCGGTCTTTT.

The chain joins TRBV10-1 to TRBJ2-7; 8 nucleotides align to TRBD1. The CDR3 is made up of 15 amino acids. Trimming cost V 5 bases and J 1 base; bases outside gene matches: 7. CDR1 and CDR2 from the germline V gene are WNHNN and SYGVQD (reference sequence). The CDR3 sequence is CASSLGQGGSYEQYF. The CDR3 coding sequence is TGCGCCAGCAGTCTCGGACAGGGTGGGTCCTACGAGCAGTACTTC.

The V call is TRBV7-9, the J call TRBJ1-5, with a tentative D call TRBD1 (5 bases). V dropped 4 bases and J dropped 4 bases, with 8 bases sitting between them. The CDR3 sequence is 13 residues long. Germline assignment: CDR1 SEHNR and CDR2 FQNEAQ (reference sequence). CDR3 in DNA: TGTGCCAGCAGCTGGGACGGAAATCAGCCCCAGCATTTT. Protein sequence: CASSWDGNQPQHF.

The gene calls are TRBV7-8 and TRBJ2-2, with 7 bases identical to TRBD1. The ends lost 6 bases at V and 5 bases at J; junction bases unmatched: 9. The CDR3 sequence is 15 residues long. Looked up from germline, CDR1 is SGHVS and CDR2 is FQNEAQ. Here the CDR3 reads CASRGTDRGTGELFF. In nucleotides, the CDR3 is TGTGCCAGCAGGGGGACAGATAGGGGGACCGGGGAGCTGTTTTTT.

This clone has a single count. The rearrangement joins TRBV7-2 to TRBJ1-2; TRBD1 aligns across 12 bases. The trim removed 4 bases at V and 7 bases at J, leaving 10 bases unmatched. The germline gives CDR1 SGHTA, CDR2 FQGNSA. The CDR3 has 16 residues. CDR3 nucleotide sequence: TGTGCCAGCAGCTCCAGAACCGGGACAGGGGGCGGTGGCTACACCTTC. It encodes CASSSRTGTGGGGYTF.

The chain employs TRBV4-1 and TRBJ2-3; 8 nucleotides agree with TRBD1. The trim removed 1 base at V and 2 bases at J, leaving 11 bases unmatched. CDR1 is MGHRA and CDR2 is YSYEKL in the germline V gene. The CDR3 is made up of 18 amino acids. In nucleotides, the CDR3 is TGCGCCAGCAGCCAAGGGAGGGGACCGGGACAGGACACAGATACGCAGTATTTT. Translating it yields CASSQGRGPGQDTDTQYF.

The rearrangement uses TRBV19 and TRBJ1-1; D is ambiguous. The CDR3 length is 14 residues. Germline lookup yields CDR1 LNHDA and CDR2 SQIVND (reference sequence). V was cut by 9 bases and J by 1 base, with 15 bases left in between. CDR3 DNA sequence: TGTGCCAGCCCTATCCAGGCGGGGAACACTGAAGCTTTCTTT. It is translated as CASPIQAGNTEAFF.

The chain has TRBV6-1 and TRBJ1-5; TRBD1 agrees at 7 bases. With 9 bases clipped from V and 6 bases from J, the junction kept 5 bases outside the gene matches. CDR3 length equals 12 residues. Germline lookup yields CDR1 MNHNS and CDR2 SASEGT. The CDR3 DNA reads as TGTGCCAGTCGACAGGGCAGTCAGCCCCAGCATTTT. It is translated as CASRQGSQPQHF.

The rearrangement joins TRBV4-1 to TRBJ1-4, with 9 bases identical to TRBD1. The V and J ends lost 2 bases and 7 bases, in that order; junction bases with no gene match: 5. The CDR3 length is 15 residues. CDR1 and CDR2 (germline): MGHRA, YSYEKL. The chain's CDR3 is CASSQLGQGREKLFF. Written as DNA, the CDR3 is TGCGCCAGCAGCCAACTGGGACAGGGACGTGAAAAACTGTTTTTT.

This chain links TRBV7-9 with TRBJ1-6; TRBD1 might be the D (5 bases). CDR1 SEHNR and CDR2 FQNEAQ come from the germline V gene (reference sequence). The V gene lost 2 bases and the J gene lost 0 bases, with 17 bases spanning the gap. This CDR3 is 19 amino acids long. Written as DNA, the CDR3 is TGTGCCAGCAGCTTACAGTTGGGACGGTGGAGCTCCTATAATTCACCCCTCCACTTT. This codes for CASSLQLGRWSSYNSPLHF.

Turning to this clone: One junction end disagrees with the germline gene, perhaps due to a read error. This chain joins TRBV2 and TRBJ1-4; no definite D call. Germline lookup yields CDR1 SNHLY and CDR2 FYNNEI. CDR3 size: 15 residues. CDR3 nucleotide sequence: TGTGCCGGCAGGCATCGGATGACAACTAATGAAAAACTGTTTTTT. The encoded protein is CAGRHRMTTNEKLFF.

The CDR3 coding sequence is TGTGCCAGCAGCTTGAGTCCGGCAGCCGGAGCAGATACGCAGTATTTT. It specifies CASSLSPAAGADTQYF. The chain couples TRBV5-5 to TRBJ2-3; D ambiguous. V lost 1 base, J lost 4 bases, and 16 bases lay in between. Looked up from germline, CDR1 is SGHKS and CDR2 is YYEKEE (reference sequence). CDR3 size: 16 residues.

This rearrangement joins TRBV2 to TRBJ2-7, with D hard to call. Germline V CDR1 and CDR2: SNHLY, FYNNEI. Trimming took 3 bases from V and 4 from J, leaving 19 bases between them. The CDR3 is 16 amino acids. The CDR3 protein is CASSDITSADAYEQYF. CDR3 DNA sequence: TGTGCCAGCAGTGACATAACCAGCGCCGACGCGTACGAGCAGTACTTC.

The gene calls are TRBV6-1 and TRBJ1-1; tentative D call: TRBD1 (5 bases). The ends were cut back, 3 bases at V and 5 bases at J, with 13 bases in the middle. CDR1 is MNHNS, CDR2 SASEGT, per germline. The length of the CDR3 is 14 residues. Here the CDR3 DNA reads TGTGCCAGCAGTGAGGCAGGGTTAAGGACTGAAGCTTTCTTT. It codes for CASSEAGLRTEAFF.

This chain's CDR3 is CAISERAGATDTQYF. DNA of the CDR3: TGTGCCATCAGTGAACGGGCAGGGGCCACAGATACGCAGTATTTT. The chain joins TRBV10-3 to TRBJ2-3; a possible D gene is TRBD1 (6 bases). Trimming shortened V by 3 bases and J by 2 bases, and 12 bases separated the two germline ends. CDR1 and CDR2 from the germline V gene are ENHRY and SYGVKD. This CDR3 is built from 15 residues.

The chain has TRBV29-1 and TRBJ1-1, with D perhaps matching TRBD1 (5 bases). Trimming pared 5 bases from V and 1 base from J, leaving 11 bases between. The CDR3 is 13 amino acids. The germline CDR1 and CDR2 sequences are SQVTM and ANQGSEA. The CDR3 loop reads CSVWGRPNTEAFF. The CDR3 bases are TGCAGCGTTTGGGGCCGACCGAACACTGAAGCTTTCTTT.

The chain couples TRBV7-9 to TRBJ2-3, with TRBD2 matching 12 bases. Germline CDR1 SEHNR, CDR2 FQNEAQ (reference sequence). The junction had 4 bases not matched to a gene; V was cut back by 7 bases and J by 5 bases. CDR3 length equals 14 residues. The CDR3 spells CASKASGRGDTQYF. Here the CDR3 DNA reads TGTGCCAGCAAGGCTAGCGGGAGGGGAGATACGCAGTATTTT. The whole variable domain, remainder taken from reference TRBV7-9 and TRBJ2-3, is DTGVSQNPRHKITKRGQNVTFRCDPISEHNRLYWYRQTLGQGPEFLTYFQNEAQLEKSRLLSDRFSAERPKGSFSTLEIQRTEQGDSAMYLCASKASGRGDTQYFGPGTRLTVL.